This T cell receptor (beta chain) was retrieved from a study of cytomegalovirus exposure and HLA in healthy donors. Details on this clone: Its cognate antigen is unknown.

All donors participated as healthy donors of bone marrow. While unrecorded immune exposures were likely, the donors were nominally healthy when sampled. Overall study results and limits: Cytomegalovirus association was assigned to more than 150 TCR beta chains.

A multiplex PCR was run with 60 Vbeta primers and 13 Jbeta primers. Original processing methods: Later, an analysis found 75 million to 100 million unique TCR beta chains, and 9.5 million to 12 million of these were shared. TCRdb's copy holds only in-frame clones and misses some; the assay was immunoSEQ multiplex PCR. That table gives V, J and clone size, and the DNA gave D and trimming. The sample carries more than 110,000 clones, 80% recorded once. The CDR3 is 13 amino acids. CDR1 is GTSNPN, CDR2 SVGIG, per germline (reference sequence). Specimen: PBMCs. The clonotype comes from a man in his fifties in good health and CMV-seronegative. The V gene is TRBV30, the J gene TRBJ1-5; TRBD1 aligns across 7 bases. CDR3: CALTGFSNQPQHF. DNA of the CDR3: TGTGCTTTGACAGGGTTCAGCAATCAGCCCCAGCATTTT. The full variable domain, rest sourced from reference TRBV30 and TRBJ1-5, is SQTIHQWPATLVQPVGSPLSLECTVEGTSNPNLYWYRQAAGRGLQLLFYSVGIGQISSEVPQNLSASRPQDRQFILSSKKLLLSDSGFYLCALTGFSNQPQHFGDGTRLSIL.